Listed below are T cell receptor beta chains from one sample, sequenced in a study of shared clonotypes between healthy human individuals. TCRdb's copy holds only in-frame clones and misses some; the assay was immunoSEQ multiplex PCR. The table includes about 710,000 clones, over 60% detected once. The sequenced sample was memory CD4+ T cells sorted from blood. Every receptor here comes from a woman in her 30s in good health. CDR3s include the opening cysteine and the closing phenylalanine or tryptophan. Each record gives: V gene, clone size, J gene, D gene, CDR3 protein, CDR3 DNA. A D gene is named only where the DNA matches it firmly. Clone sizes are given selectively: once, few, many, or a class where the clone is expanded.

TRBV5-1,once,TRBJ2-2,TRBD2,CASSRTSGTLNTGELFF,TGCGCCAGCAGCCGGACTAGCGGGACCCTAAACACCGGGGAGCTGTTTTTT
TRBV2,-,TRBJ1-4,-,CASSFRENEKLFF,TGTGCCAGCAGTTTCAGGGAAAATGAAAAACTGTTTTTT
TRBV5-5,few,TRBJ2-1,-,CASSLVGISGYAEFF,TGTGCCAGCAGCTTGGTGGGGATAAGCGGGTATGCAGAGTTCTTC
TRBV7-9,-,TRBJ2-1,TRBD2,CASRGYSAGGLEQFF,TGTGCCAGCAGGGGATACTCTGCGGGAGGATTGGAGCAGTTCTTC
TRBV5-1,-,TRBJ2-7,-,CASGSDGEQYF,TGCGCCAGCGGCAGTGATGGGGAGCAGTACTTC
TRBV18,-,TRBJ1-5,-,CASSSGETGQPQHF,TGTGCCAGCTCATCAGGGGAGACGGGTCAGCCCCAGCATTTT
TRBV6-5,once,TRBJ2-7,TRBD1,CASSPRQGMSYEQYF,TGTGCCAGCAGTCCCCGACAGGGCATGAGCTACGAGCAGTACTTC
TRBV7-2,-,TRBJ2-5,-,CASSPHAGITTQYF,TGTGCCAGCAGCCCCCACGCGGGCATCACGACCCAGTACTTC
TRBV27,-,TRBJ2-7,TRBD2,CASSLSRGSVYEQYF,TGTGCCAGCAGTTTATCTCGCGGGAGCGTATACGAGCAGTACTTC
TRBV7-2,-,TRBJ2-7,TRBD1,CASSLYAPGTGGEQYF,TGTGCCAGCAGCTTATACGCGCCCGGGACAGGGGGCGAGCAGTACTTC
TRBV29-1,-,TRBJ2-5,TRBD1,CSVRTGVETQYF,TGCAGCGTACGGACAGGGGTGGAAACCCAGTACTTC
TRBV2,once,TRBJ2-7,TRBD2,CASRAASGASKEQYF,TGTGCCAGCAGGGCCGCTAGCGGGGCCTCTAAAGAGCAGTACTTC
TRBV7-9,-,TRBJ2-5,-,CASSQRETQYF,TGTGCCAGCAGCCAGAGGGAGACCCAGTACTTC
TRBV4-1,-,TRBJ2-5,-,CASSQGPSETQYF,TGCGCCAGCAGCCAGGGACCGTCCGAGACCCAGTACTTC
TRBV19,once,TRBJ2-5,TRBD2,CASSTGGGGETQYF,TGTGCCAGTAGTACCGGGGGGGGCGGAGAGACCCAGTACTTC
TRBV7-9,-,TRBJ1-1,TRBD1,CASSKTGVNTEAFF,TGTGCCAGCAGCAAAACAGGGGTGAACACTGAAGCTTTCTTT
TRBV25-1,few,TRBJ2-1,-,CADGQGCNEQFF,TGTGCCGACGGCCAGGGGTGCAATGAGCAGTTCTTC
TRBV7-9,-,TRBJ2-1,TRBD2,CASSLAAGDVHEQFF,TGTGCCAGCAGCTTAGCTGCGGGAGACGTCCATGAGCAGTTCTTC
TRBV7-9,-,TRBJ1-3,TRBD1,CASSSQGPSGNTIYF,TGTGCCAGCAGCTCACAGGGGCCCTCTGGAAACACCATATATTTT
TRBV18,-,TRBJ1-4,-,CASSLRQANEKLFF,TGTGCCAGCTCACTTAGACAGGCTAATGAAAAACTGTTTTTT
TRBV7-8,-,TRBJ2-7,TRBD1,CASSSSRTGRHEQYF,TGTGCCAGCAGCTCCTCTAGGACAGGGCGCCACGAGCAGTACTTC
TRBV5-6,-,TRBJ2-6,-,CASSSASGANVLTF,TGTGCCAGCAGCTCTGCCTCTGGGGCCAACGTCCTGACTTTC
TRBV6-1,-,TRBJ1-1,-,CATLQGPTEAFF,TGTGCCACCCTACAGGGACCGACTGAAGCTTTCTTT
TRBV6-4,once,TRBJ1-2,TRBD1,CASSPNPGQGYYGYTF,TGTGCCAGCAGTCCAAATCCGGGACAGGGTTACTATGGCTACACCTTC
TRBV7-9,few,TRBJ2-1,TRBD1,CASRHTGQGYEQFF,TGTGCCAGCAGACATACCGGACAGGGCTACGAGCAGTTCTTC
TRBV19,-,TRBJ2-2,TRBD2,CASSPGPGLAGNTGELFF,TGTGCCAGTAGCCCTGGCCCGGGACTAGCGGGAAACACCGGGGAGCTGTTTTTT
TRBV28,-,TRBJ1-5,TRBD1,CASRGQGALNQPQHF,TGTGCCAGCAGGGGACAGGGGGCCCTTAATCAGCCCCAGCATTTT
TRBV7-8,-,TRBJ2-7,-,CASSPETASYEQYF,TGTGCCAGCAGCCCGGAGACAGCTTCCTACGAGCAGTACTTC
TRBV27,-,TRBJ2-5,-,CAPPTAREKETQYF,TGTGCCCCCCCTACCGCGCGCGAAAAAGAGACCCAGTACTTC
TRBV5-4,-,TRBJ1-2,TRBD1,CASSWGGGNGYTF,TGTGCCAGCAGCTGGGGAGGGGGCAATGGCTACACCTTC
TRBV5-4,many,TRBJ2-3,TRBD2,CASSFHRGAGVLDTQYF,TGTGCCAGCAGCTTCCACCGCGGCGCGGGAGTTTTAGATACGCAGTATTTT
TRBV9,many,TRBJ2-3,-,CASSVDLTGTDTQYF,TGTGCCAGCAGCGTAGACCTCACTGGCACAGATACGCAGTATTTT
TRBV6-1,-,TRBJ2-1,-,CASSDRGAFNEQFF,TGTGCCAGCAGTGACAGGGGAGCGTTCAATGAGCAGTTCTTC